The TCR beta chain under discussion was sequenced for a study of T-cell memory formation after mild COVID-19. For the study at large: The two donors had largely donor-specific TCR clusters. Study-wide findings and caveats: Clones from the second wave (peaking day 37) had unconfirmed SARS-CoV-2 specificity. Prior to infection, memory already included some responding clones, suggesting cross-reactive memory joined.

TCRdb passed the 5' RACE reads through MiXCR, listing each CDR3 protein once. The sample has roughly 240,000 distinct CDR3 sequences, 16% seen once. This clonotype was seen a handful of times. Its antigen is still unknown. This CDR3 is built from 14 residues. V was trimmed by 5 bases and J by 10 bases, leaving 18 bases between them. The TCR sequence derives from a man between 18 and 29 years old who had mild COVID-19 (a few samples of this study predate the infection). Cell type and time point are not known. V gene TRBV12-3 or TRBV12-4 combines with J gene TRBJ2-1; possibly TRBD2 for D (5 bases). The specimen was PBMCs or a T cell subset sorted from them (not recorded which). The CDR3 DNA reads TGTGCCAGCAGTCACGGGCCCGGCTCGGGGGAGCAGTTCTTC. Its protein is CASSHGPGSGEQFF.